This is a list of T cell receptor beta chains from one sample in a study of blood T cells in healthy people across ages. TCRdb re-derived calls from the 5' RACE reads in MiXCR, one entry per CDR3 protein. Altogether some 1.4 million distinct CDR3 sequences are present, 42% being singletons, with the ten largest covering roughly 7.7%. Input material: blood. These receptors were taken from a woman between 18 and 29 years old in good health. Each CDR3 is given with its conserved first and last residue. The D gene is left open where the match is weak. Rows may omit the clone size; those that give it use once, few, many or a size class.

-	few	TRBV29-1	TRBJ2-2	TGCAGCGTTGAAGACACCGGGGAGCTGTTTTTT	CSVEDTGELFF
TRBD1	-	TRBV29-1	TRBJ1-2	TGCAGCGTTGACCGGGACAGGGCGGGATATGGCTACACCTTC	CSVDRDRAGYGYTF
-	few	TRBV6-2/TRBV6-3	TRBJ1-2	TGTGCCAGCAGAACCTACTATGGCTACACCTTC	CASRTYYGYTF
-	once	TRBV12-3/TRBV12-4	TRBJ1-5	TGTGCCAGCAGCCCCATCGCCCGGGGGACTACTAGCAATCAGCCCCAGCATTTT	CASSPIARGTTSNQPQHF
-	-	TRBV6-5	TRBJ1-1	TGTGCCAGCAGTTACTCGGACTGGGAGGTGAACACTGAAGCTTTCTTT	CASSYSDWEVNTEAFF
-	once	TRBV6-1	TRBJ1-5	TGTGCCAGCAGTGAAGCGGCTATAAATCAGCCCCAGCATTTT	CASSEAAINQPQHF
-	-	TRBV21-1	TRBJ2-1	TGTGCCAGCAGCAAGTTCCGTAACGAGCAGTTCTTC	CASSKFRNEQFF
-	few	TRBV7-9	TRBJ2-6	TGTGCCGGGCGTGGGTCTGGGGCCAACGTCCTGACTTTC	CAGRGSGANVLTF
-	-	TRBV12-5	TRBJ2-7	TGTGCTAGTGGTTCCCCCCTAGGTGCAGGGAACTACGAGCAGTACTTC	CASGSPLGAGNYEQYF
-	few	TRBV7-2	TRBJ2-3	TGTGCCAGCAGCTATCTGGGTCCAGATACGCAGTATTTT	CASSYLGPDTQYF
TRBD1	-	TRBV4-2	TRBJ2-7	TGTGCCAGCAGCCAAGATGGAGGGACAGGGGCAACCCCTCCCTACGAGCAGTACTTC	CASSQDGGTGATPPYEQYF
TRBD2	-	TRBV7-2	TRBJ2-1	TGTGTCAGCAGCCTTATAGGTGGGGGGGTCTGGGATGAGCAGTTCTTC	CVSSLIGGGVWDEQFF
TRBD1	-	TRBV29-1	TRBJ1-4	TGCAGCGTGCAAATACAGGGGGCCACTAATGAAAAACTGTTTTTT	CSVQIQGATNEKLFF
-	-	TRBV14	TRBJ2-3	TGTGCCAGCAGCCAAGGATTAGCGAGTTCTGATACGCAGTATTTT	CASSQGLASSDTQYF
TRBD2	-	TRBV12-3/TRBV12-4	TRBJ2-7	TGTGCCAGCGGCCTACTAGCGGGGGCGTCCTACGAGCAGTACTTC	CASGLLAGASYEQYF
-	-	TRBV20-1	TRBJ1-2	TGCAGTGCTGGCCGAAACTATGGCTACACCTTC	CSAGRNYGYTF
-	-	TRBV20-1	TRBJ2-5	TGCAGTGCTAGAGAGAGTCTGGAGACCCAGTACTTC	CSARESLETQYF
TRBD2	-	TRBV5-8	TRBJ2-5	TGTGCCAGCAGCTGGGGCGGGAGACCGGCGCAAGAGACCCAGTACTTC	CASSWGGRPAQETQYF
-	-	TRBV12-3/TRBV12-4	TRBJ2-7	TGTACCAGCAGTCCGGGACTCACAATTTCCGAGCAGTACTTC	CTSSPGLTISEQYF
TRBD2	-	TRBV6-6	TRBJ2-7	TGTGCCAGCACTGGCGGGGGAGTACCCAACGAGCAGTACTTC	CASTGGGVPNEQYF
-	-	TRBV6-5	TRBJ2-7	TGTGCCAGCAGTTACTATGACGGGTTTAGGGACGAGCAGTACTTC	CASSYYDGFRDEQYF
TRBD2	few	TRBV10-3	TRBJ2-7	TGTGCCATCAGGACTAGCGGGGGGACCTACGAGCAGTACTTC	CAIRTSGGTYEQYF
TRBD2	-	TRBV10-3	TRBJ2-4	TGTGCCATCAGTGGGGGGACTAGCGGGGGTTACATTCAGTACTTC	CAISGGTSGGYIQYF
TRBD2	-	TRBV7-2	TRBJ2-5	TGTGCCAGCAGCTTAAGTAGCGGGGGGGGCCAAGAGACCCAGTACTTC	CASSLSSGGGQETQYF
TRBD1	-	TRBV30	TRBJ1-2	TGTGCCTGGGATGCAGGGGGTCATACCTATGGCTACACCTTC	CAWDAGGHTYGYTF
-	-	TRBV7-8	TRBJ2-1	TGTGCCAGCAGCACACTAGCAATCGATGAGCAGTTCTTC	CASSTLAIDEQFF
TRBD2	-	TRBV7-2	TRBJ2-3	TGTGCCAGCAGCTCTCAGGGACTAGCAGACACAGATACGCAGTATTTT	CASSSQGLADTDTQYF
-	-	TRBV5-6	TRBJ2-7	TGTGCCAGCAGCTTTAACAGCAACTACGAGCAGTACTTC	CASSFNSNYEQYF
-	-	TRBV7-8	TRBJ2-7	TGTGCCAGCAGCACTTTGGAGGACAGTACTTACGAGCAGTACTTC	CASSTLEDSTYEQYF
-	few	TRBV6-1	TRBJ2-1	TGTGCCAGCAGTGTAAGCACGGATGAGCAGTTCTTC	CASSVSTDEQFF
TRBD1	few	TRBV12-3/TRBV12-4	TRBJ1-6	TGTGCCAGCAGGACCGGGACAGGGGGCGGTTCACCCCTCCACTTT	CASRTGTGGGSPLHF
TRBD1	-	TRBV7-8	TRBJ1-2	TGTGCCAGCAGCTTATCTGGACAGGGCTGGGGGGATAACTATGGCTACACCTTC	CASSLSGQGWGDNYGYTF
-	-	TRBV20-1	TRBJ2-5	TGCAGTGTTGGAGGGGGAGACGAGACCCAGTACTTC	CSVGGGDETQYF
-	-	TRBV25-1	TRBJ1-6	TGTGCCAGCAGGAACGCCGGGCCGGAGGGTTCACCCCTCCACTTT	CASRNAGPEGSPLHF
-	-	TRBV12-3/TRBV12-4	TRBJ1-1	TGTGCCTCCGAGGGGCAGATGAACACTGAAGCTTTCTTT	CASEGQMNTEAFF
-	few	TRBV9	TRBJ2-6	TGTGCCAGCAGCGGGACGGTCTCTGGGGCCAACGTCCTGACTTTC	CASSGTVSGANVLTF
TRBD2	-	TRBV20-1	TRBJ2-1	TGCAGTGCTAGTCTAGCGGGGGTTCGTTCCTACAATGAGCAGTTCTTC	CSASLAGVRSYNEQFF
TRBD1	-	TRBV7-9	TRBJ1-5	TGTGCCAGCAGCTCCACCGACAGGGGAGATCAGCCCCAGCATTTT	CASSSTDRGDQPQHF
TRBD2	-	TRBV7-8	TRBJ2-5	TGTGCCAGCAGCTCCACGGGAGGGCGATCCCAAGAGACCCAGTACTTC	CASSSTGGRSQETQYF
TRBD1	-	TRBV6-5	TRBJ1-1	TGTGCCAGCAGTCACACGGGACAGGGGAGCACTGAAGCTTTCTTT	CASSHTGQGSTEAFF
TRBD1	-	TRBV29-1	TRBJ2-2	TGCAGCGTTTCTGACAGGGTAAACGGGGAGCTGTTTTTT	CSVSDRVNGELFF
-	many	TRBV10-3	TRBJ2-1	TGTGCCATCAGTGAGGGGGGCTCCTACAATGAGCAGTTCTTC	CAISEGGSYNEQFF
TRBD1	-	TRBV9	TRBJ2-1	TGTGCCAGCAGCGTAGCCGGGACAGGGAGTGGTGAGCAGTTCTTC	CASSVAGTGSGEQFF
-	-	TRBV12-3/TRBV12-4	TRBJ2-3	TGTGCCAGCACGACATGGACAACTAGCACAGATACGCAGTATTTT	CASTTWTTSTDTQYF
TRBD2	-	TRBV24-1	TRBJ2-1	TGTGCCACCAGTGTGACTAGCGGGGTCGGTGAGCAGTTCTTC	CATSVTSGVGEQFF
TRBD1	-	TRBV5-1	TRBJ2-5	TGCGCCAGCAGCTTGGACAGGGGTCTTCGGCAAGAGACCCAGTACTTC	CASSLDRGLRQETQYF
-	-	TRBV11-2	TRBJ2-6	TGTGCCAGCAGCTTAGATTCAGGGGTAACAGGGGCCAACGTCCTGACTTTC	CASSLDSGVTGANVLTF
TRBD2	few	TRBV20-1	TRBJ2-3	TGCAGTGCTAGAACTCGGACTAGCGGTCCCACAGATACGCAGTATTTT	CSARTRTSGPTDTQYF
-	-	TRBV6-1	TRBJ1-5	TGTGCCAGCACTGCCCACCCCGGTCAGCCCCAGCATTTT	CASTAHPGQPQHF
-	-	TRBV6-5	TRBJ1-4	TGTGCCAGCAGCCGTAGGGGGGATGAAAAACTGTTTTTT	CASSRRGDEKLFF
-	-	TRBV11-2	TRBJ2-3	TGTGCCAGCAGCTTATCGGGATGGGGGGCAGATACGCAGTATTTT	CASSLSGWGADTQYF
TRBD1	-	TRBV2	TRBJ1-5	TGTGCCAGCGGCGGGCAGGGGGCGCGCCAACCCCAGCATTTT	CASGGQGARQPQHF
TRBD2	many	TRBV6-5	TRBJ2-7	TGTGCCAGCAGTACACTAGCGGGAGTCCCCGAGCAGTACTTC	CASSTLAGVPEQYF
TRBD2	once	TRBV9	TRBJ2-7	TGTGCCAGCAGCGTAGGCTCTAGCGGGGGGCTAGGGTACAATGAGCAGTACTTC	CASSVGSSGGLGYNEQYF
-	-	TRBV15	TRBJ2-1	TGTGCCACCAGCAACCGGGAGAAGGAAGGGGGTGAGCAGTTCTTC	CATSNREKEGGEQFF
-	few	TRBV3-1	TRBJ2-7	TGTGCCAGCAGCCGGGTAGGGTCGTCCTACGAGCAGTACTTC	CASSRVGSSYEQYF
TRBD1	few	TRBV5-1	TRBJ1-6	TGCGCCAGCAGCTTTCGGACAGGCTTGAGCTCCTATAATTCACCCCTCCACTTT	CASSFRTGLSSYNSPLHF
-	-	TRBV21-1	TRBJ2-4	TGTGCCAGCAGGAGCGGGTCCTTCTCCTACGGGCAGTACTTC	CASRSGSFSYGQYF